This T cell receptor (beta chain) came from a study of prognosis after radiotherapy for stage I lung cancer. For the study at large: The patients, all with stage I non-small cell lung cancer, were enrolled between April 2018 and early 2019.

On two occasions, one at each of two time points, around 6 milliliters of peripheral blood were drawn. In this sample, this clonotype turned up many times. Its antigen is unidentified. Findings and limits, study-wide: Patients who developed distant metastases had lower Shannon entropy after stereotactic body radiation therapy.

Genomic DNA was subjected to two-round multiplex PCR for amplification of TCR beta CDR3. During first-round PCR, primers specific to each TRBV and TRBJ gene were used. MiXCR, run by TCRdb on the multiplex PCR reads, gives a single entry per CDR3 protein. Among fewer than 25,000 distinct CDR3 sequences listed, about 27% were seen once. Trimming stripped 0 bases from V and 3 bases from J, with 22 bases between. There are 18 residues in the CDR3. Germline V gives CDR1 DFQATT, CDR2 SNEGSKA (reference sequence). The receptor comes from a donor over 45 with non-small cell lung cancer. The specimen was PBMCs, collected before or after stereotactic body radiation therapy (not recorded which). This chain links TRBV20-1 with TRBJ2-3; maybe TRBD1 (9 bases). The CDR3 sequence is CSARDRISGTGFTDTQYF. The CDR3 coding sequence is TGCAGTGCTAGAGATAGGATTAGCGGGACAGGGTTTACAGATACGCAGTATTTT.